The source of this T cell receptor (beta chain) is a study of T cell responses to AZD1222 COVID-19 vaccine. The overall study: The analysis combined second doses at about 4 or about 12 weeks. Study observations and caveats: Spike-specific TCRs gained breadth and depth after people received two AZD1222 doses. Clonal diversity was possibly underestimated, and the donors were mostly white British, with more females. Distributed over spike, vaccine-associated CD4 TCRs predominated at 160-218 and 743-854.

Trimming removed 5 bases at V and 1 base at J, with 8 bases between. From germline, CDR1 is PRHDT and CDR2 FYEKMQ (reference sequence). The CDR3 contains 13 residues. Comment on this clone: Its antigen is currently unknown.

Clones were sequenced by immunoSEQ multiplex PCR, and TCRdb holds only the in-frame ones, with some missing. The table records some 170,000 clones, around 90% of them present only once. This chain connects TRBV13 to TRBJ1-1; D unclear. The TCR comes from an adult in good health. The material was peripheral blood, obtained on day 0 of AZD1222 vaccination. CDR3 bases: TGTGCCAGCAGCCGGAGGGCGAACACTGAAGCTTTCTTT. Protein: CASSRRANTEAFF.